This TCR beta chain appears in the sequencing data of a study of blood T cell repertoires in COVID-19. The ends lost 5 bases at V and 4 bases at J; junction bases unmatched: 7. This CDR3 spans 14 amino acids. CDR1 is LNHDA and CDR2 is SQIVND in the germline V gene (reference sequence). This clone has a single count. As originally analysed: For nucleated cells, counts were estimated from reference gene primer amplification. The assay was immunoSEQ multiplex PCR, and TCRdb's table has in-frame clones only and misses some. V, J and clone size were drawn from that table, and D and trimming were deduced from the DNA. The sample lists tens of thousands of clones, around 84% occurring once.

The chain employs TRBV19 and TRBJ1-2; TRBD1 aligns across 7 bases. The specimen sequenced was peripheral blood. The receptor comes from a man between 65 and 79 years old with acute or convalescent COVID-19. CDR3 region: CASSLTGSFYGYTF. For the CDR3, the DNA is TGTGCCAGTAGTTTGACAGGGAGTTTCTATGGCTACACCTTC.